In this sample, the clone carrying this T cell receptor (beta chain) turned up a few times. Distinct nucleotide sequences in the sample also encode this CDR3. This CDR3 is built from 13 residues. Germline-derived CDR1 and CDR2 are SGHRS and YFSETQ. Trimming stripped 0 bases from V and 1 base from J, with 4 bases between. The data originate from a study of shared clonotypes between healthy human individuals. Measured with immunoSEQ multiplex PCR; TCRdb has only the in-frame clones, and not every one. The sample includes hundreds of thousands of clones, less than 85% of them seen just once. This TCR was recovered from a man in his thirties or forties in good health. The J gene is TRBJ2-5, the V gene TRBV5-1; D gene unclear. The material sequenced was memory CD4+ T cells sorted from blood. The subset denotes: CD45RA-negative fraction. The CDR3 region is CASSLVGQETQYF. The CDR3 DNA sequence: TGCGCCAGCAGCTTGGTGGGCCAAGAGACCCAGTACTTC.